This is a list of T cell receptor beta chains from one sample in a study of T-cell reconstitution after alpha-beta-depleted transplantation in children. TCRdb itself ran the PCR reads through MiXCR, one entry per CDR3 protein. The sample lists about 27,000 distinct CDR3 sequences; roughly 6% were seen once. Here the sequenced sample was PBMCs, mostly from graft donor cells, taken 180 days after TCRalphabeta/CD19-depleted stem cell transplant. The receptor source for this set is a male patient aged 10 to 17 who had a stem cell transplant for acute myeloid leukemia, so the T cells may come from the graft donor. Both conserved end residues are part of each CDR3. D genes are given only for firm matches. Clone size is stated in some rows and not others, as once, few, many or a class when expanded.

abundance	j_gene	v_gene	d_gene	CDR3aa	CDR3nt
many	TRBJ2-7	TRBV6-5	TRBD2	CASSRLAGTEQYF	TGTGCCAGCAGTCGACTAGCGGGGACAGAGCAGTACTTC
many	TRBJ1-6	TRBV7-9	-	CASSFNSPLHF	TGTGCCAGCAGCTTTAATTCACCCCTCCACTTT
many	TRBJ2-1	TRBV7-2	-	CASSAWGNEQFF	TGTGCCAGCAGCGCGTGGGGTAATGAGCAGTTCTTC
many	TRBJ2-3	TRBV27	TRBD2	CASSSQPPGTSLRNTDTQYF	TGTGCCAGCAGTTCACAACCTCCCGGGACTAGCCTGAGGAACACAGATACGCAGTATTTT
many	TRBJ2-1	TRBV20-1	-	CSAAPGSSYNEQFF	TGCAGTGCTGCGCCCGGTAGCTCCTACAATGAGCAGTTCTTC
many	TRBJ1-1	TRBV7-9	-	CASSLAGRAGAEAFF	TGTGCCAGCAGCTTAGCAGGGAGGGCTGGGGCTGAAGCTTTCTTT
many	TRBJ2-3	TRBV30	TRBD2	CAWSGSSGKTDTQYF	TGTGCCTGGAGTGGATCTAGCGGGAAAACAGATACGCAGTATTTT
many	TRBJ2-2	TRBV5-1	-	CASSFRAEELFF	TGCGCCAGCAGCTTTCGCGCGGAGGAGCTGTTTTTT
many	TRBJ1-2	TRBV7-9	-	CASSLDLGYGYTF	TGTGCCAGCAGCTTAGACCTGGGCTATGGCTACACCTTC
many	TRBJ2-1	TRBV3-1	-	CASSQRLVGNNEQFF	TGTGCCAGCAGCCAGCGTCTAGTTGGGAACAATGAGCAGTTCTTC
many	TRBJ2-3	TRBV7-6	TRBD1	CASSTGGDTQYF	TGTGCCAGCAGTACAGGGGGAGATACGCAGTATTTT
many	TRBJ1-1	TRBV20-1	-	CSARSGGEAEAFF	TGCAGTGCTAGATCTGGGGGGGAGGCTGAAGCTTTCTTT
few	TRBJ2-7	TRBV11-2	TRBD1	CASSLARDSEFYEQYF	TGTGCCAGCAGCTTAGCCCGGGACAGCGAGTTCTACGAGCAGTACTTC
many	TRBJ1-3	TRBV12-3/TRBV12-4	TRBD1	CASTPSAGGGNTIYF	TGTGCCAGCACCCCGTCCGCAGGGGGTGGAAACACCATATATTTT
many	TRBJ2-5	TRBV12-3/TRBV12-4	-	CASSSQRETQYF	TGTGCCAGCAGTTCGCAACGAGAGACCCAGTACTTC
many	TRBJ1-5	TRBV19	-	CASSTGYGADQPQHF	TGTGCCAGTAGTACAGGGTACGGGGCCGATCAGCCCCAGCATTTT
many	TRBJ1-5	TRBV7-2	-	CASSLDGWPQHF	TGTGCCAGCAGCTTGGACGGATGGCCCCAGCATTTT
-	TRBJ2-7	TRBV4-2	-	CAMSQGLGNEQYF	TGTGCCATGAGCCAAGGTCTAGGGAACGAGCAGTACTTC
many	TRBJ2-5	TRBV20-1	-	CSAWGRGTQETQYF	TGCAGTGCCTGGGGACGGGGGACCCAAGAGACCCAGTACTTC
many	TRBJ2-7	TRBV3-1	TRBD2	CASSSGTRRPGEQYF	TGTGCCAGCAGCTCCGGGACTAGAAGACCTGGCGAGCAGTACTTC
many	TRBJ2-1	TRBV5-1	TRBD2	CASSLQPGLERQFF	TGCGCCAGCAGCTTACAACCGGGACTAGAAAGGCAGTTCTTC
many	TRBJ2-3	TRBV20-1	TRBD2	CSASQLAGGPRTTDTQYF	TGCAGTGCTAGCCAACTAGCGGGGGGGCCTAGGACCACAGATACGCAGTATTTT
many	TRBJ1-5	TRBV10-3	-	CAIRQGGIGNQPQHF	TGTGCCATCAGACAAGGGGGTATTGGCAATCAGCCCCAGCATTTT